The entry below gives a single T cell receptor beta chain sequence along with its context. Its antigen is unknown. Trimming removed 5 bases from V and 3 bases from J; junction bases left unmatched: 7. Germline CDR1 is SGHVS and CDR2 is FQNEAQ. The CDR3 has 15 residues. This entry comes from a study of T cell repertoires in cytomegalovirus infection. Whole-study findings and limits: Cumulative frequency of public TCR beta families picked out carriers of CMV plus the relevant HLA.

Using its own MiXCR run on the reads, TCRdb lists one record per CDR3 protein. Among around 55,000 distinct CDR3 sequences listed, 20% to 25% were seen once. The input for sequencing was CD8+ T cells from cultured PBMCs, taken from culture after CMV antigen stimulation. The receptor was derived from a human donor in good health (CMV status not recorded). Some clones in this sample may be carry-over from other donors' samples. This sequence joins TRBV7-8 and TRBJ2-1, with 7 bases lining up with TRBD1. CDR3 sequence (DNA): TGTGCCAGCAGCCTCAGACAGGGAATCTACAATGAGCAGTTCTTC. Its translation: CASSLRQGIYNEQFF.